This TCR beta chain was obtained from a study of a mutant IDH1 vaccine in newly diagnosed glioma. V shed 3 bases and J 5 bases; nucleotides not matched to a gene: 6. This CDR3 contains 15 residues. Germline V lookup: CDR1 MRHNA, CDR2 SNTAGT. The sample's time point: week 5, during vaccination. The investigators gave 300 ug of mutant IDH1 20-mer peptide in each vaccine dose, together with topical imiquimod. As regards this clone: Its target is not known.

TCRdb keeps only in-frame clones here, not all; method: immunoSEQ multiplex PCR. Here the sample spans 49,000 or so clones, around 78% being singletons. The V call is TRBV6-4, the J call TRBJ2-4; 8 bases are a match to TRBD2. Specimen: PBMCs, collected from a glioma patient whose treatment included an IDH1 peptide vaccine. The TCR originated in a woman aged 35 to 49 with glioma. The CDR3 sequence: CASSDKAGGQNIQYF. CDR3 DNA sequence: TGTGCCAGCAGTGATAAGGCGGGGGGCCAAAACATTCAGTACTTC.